This T cell receptor (beta chain) was recorded in a study of blood T cell repertoires in COVID-19. Looking at the study overall: The United States, Italy and Spain were the sources of the acute and convalescent COVID-19 samples.

Profiling relied on immunoSEQ multiplex PCR, and the TCRdb table lists in-frame clones only, not all of them. The sample lists fewer than 300,000 clones; more than 65% were seen once. Germline CDR1 reads SGHAT; CDR2 reads FQNNGV. CDR3 length: 15 residues. The V and J ends lost 0 bases and 5 bases, in that order; junction bases with no gene match: 7. The sequence came from a woman aged 18-35 years with acute or convalescent COVID-19. The sample comprised peripheral blood. The chain uses TRBV11-2 and TRBJ2-7; 7 bases are a match to TRBD2. DNA for the CDR3: TGTGCCAGCAGCTTAGAGGCTCCGGGACTACACGAGCAGTACTTC. It translates to CASSLEAPGLHEQYF.